The text below deals with one T cell receptor beta chain. This sample is drawn from a study of blood T cell repertoires in COVID-19. Sequenced by immunoSEQ multiplex PCR; TCRdb stores in-frame clones only, minus some. This table holds about 200,000 clones, roughly 84% found once. Germline lookup yields CDR1 MRHNA and CDR2 SNTAGT. The CDR3 is 19 amino acids. With 5 bases clipped from V and 6 bases from J, the junction kept 20 bases outside the gene matches. The rearrangement uses TRBV6-4 and TRBJ1-5; the match to TRBD1 covers 9 bases. The source material was peripheral blood. This receptor was obtained from a woman aged 80 or older with acute or convalescent COVID-19. This CDR3 is CASSNYESPGQGCSQPQHF. CDR3 DNA sequence: TGTGCCAGCAGTAACTATGAATCTCCGGGACAGGGCTGTTCTCAGCCCCAGCATTTT.